The 14 T cell receptor beta chains below were found in one sample sequenced in a study of blood T cell repertoires in COVID-19. Clones were read by immunoSEQ multiplex PCR, and TCRdb kept only the in-frame ones, dropping some. The sample includes fewer than 200,000 clones, roughly 89% of them seen just once. Material: peripheral blood. These receptors came from a woman aged 45-65 years with acute or convalescent COVID-19.

The chain combines TRBV4-3 with TRBJ2-2, with 10 bases that match TRBD1. The CDR3 totals 18 residues. Germline assignment: CDR1 LGHNA and CDR2 YSLEER. The ends lost 1 base at V and 0 bases at J; junction bases unmatched: 5. The CDR3 is CASSQVKTGGANTGELFF. The CDR3, as DNA: TGCGCCAGCAGCCAAGTTAAGACAGGGGGCGCGAACACCGGGGAGCTGTTTTTT.

The chain is built from TRBV7-2 and TRBJ1-2, with no clear D. With 0 bases removed from V and 4 bases from J, the gap between germline ends came to 9 bases. This CDR3 contains 14 residues. Germline V gives CDR1 SGHTA, CDR2 FQGNSA. The CDR3 is CASSLAHSSYGYTF. As DNA, the CDR3 is TGTGCCAGCAGCTTAGCGCACAGCTCCTATGGCTACACCTTC.

The J gene is TRBJ2-7, the V gene TRBV19; tentatively, D is TRBD2 (6 bases). The CDR3 runs to 14 residues. CDR1 LNHDA and CDR2 SQIVND come from the germline V gene (reference sequence). V shed 7 bases and J shed 6 bases, with 19 bases lying between them. The CDR3 DNA follows: TGTGCCAGTATGGAGGGCAGGGCTTATGGCGAGCAGTACTTC. Residues: CASMEGRAYGEQYF.

This clone came up a few times. The CDR3 loop is CASSYSFWSVGELFF. The CDR3 bases are TGTGCCAGCAGTTACTCGTTCTGGTCGGTTGGGGAGCTGTTTTTT. The rearrangement links TRBV6-2 or TRBV6-3 to TRBJ2-2; D is unresolved. The CDR3 spans 15 residues. Deletions cut 0 bases from V and 8 bases from J, with 13 bases between. Germline CDR1 MNHEY, CDR2 SVGEGT.

The rearrangement joins TRBV9 to TRBJ2-7; D possibly corresponds to TRBD2 (5 bases). CDR3 length: 16 residues. The V end was cut by 1 base, the J end by 1 base, with 15 bases between. Germline V gives CDR1 SGDLS, CDR2 YYNGEE. This CDR3 is CASSVKEGRGSYEQYF. CDR3 in DNA: TGTGCCAGCAGCGTAAAAGAGGGCCGGGGATCCTACGAGCAGTACTTC.

The rearrangement links TRBV7-2 to TRBJ2-5, with a tentative D call TRBD2 (5 bases). V lost 7 bases and J 3 bases, leaving 12 bases between the germline ends. Germline V CDR1 and CDR2: SGHTA, FQGNSA. There are 13 residues in the CDR3. The CDR3, as DNA: TGTGCCAGCATCGGGGATATGGAAGAGACCCAGTACTTC. It yields the protein CASIGDMEETQYF.

The chain is built from TRBV5-4 and TRBJ2-4; the match to TRBD2 covers 15 bases. Trimming removed 1 base from V and 8 bases from J; junction bases left unmatched: 1. This CDR3 has 15 amino acids. Germline values: CDR1 SGHNT, CDR2 YYREEE (reference sequence). CDR3 coding DNA: TGTGCCAGCAGCTTGTGGACTAGCGGGAGGGACATTCAGTACTTC. Its protein is CASSLWTSGRDIQYF.

This clone was found once. This chain connects TRBV11-3 to TRBJ1-2; a possible D gene is TRBD1 (6 bases). The CDR3 has 16 residues. Germline V gives CDR1 SGHNT, CDR2 YENEEA. V was trimmed by 4 bases and J by 7 bases, leaving 22 bases between them. The CDR3 protein is CASSSDSSGEFSGYTF. The CDR3 DNA sequence: TGTGCCAGCAGCTCAGATTCTTCAGGGGAGTTTAGTGGCTACACCTTC.

The chain recombines TRBV3-1 (or the pseudogene TRBV3-2) with TRBJ1-1; D gene ambiguous. Trimming took off 4 bases at V and 5 bases at J, with 11 bases between the two ends. Germline assignment: CDR1 LGHDT and CDR2 YNNKEL (reference sequence). This CDR3 region has 13 residues. CDR3 protein: CASSPGRETEAFF. The CDR3 DNA reads as TGTGCCAGCAGCCCGGGGAGAGAGACTGAAGCTTTCTTT.

V usage is TRBV11-2 and J usage is TRBJ1-4, with a weak D call TRBD1 (5 bases). This CDR3 spans 16 amino acids. Deletions cut 4 bases from V and 0 bases from J, with 12 bases between. Germline lookup yields CDR1 SGHAT and CDR2 FQNNGV. The CDR3 DNA reads TGTGCCAGCAGCTGGGGGGAATCGACAACTAATGAAAAACTGTTTTTT. This translates into CASSWGESTTNEKLFF. The variable domain in full, with the rest retrieved from reference TRBV11-2 and TRBJ1-4, is EAGVAQSPRYKIIEKRQSVAFWCNPISGHATLYWYQQILGQGPKLLIQFQNNGVVDDSQLPKDRFSAERLKGVDSTLKIQPAKLEDSAVYLCASSWGESTTNEKLFFGSGTQLSVL.

The chain uses TRBV19 and TRBJ2-2, with TRBD1 matching over 7 bases. The germline gives CDR1 LNHDA, CDR2 SQIVND (reference sequence). Germline trimming cut 6 bases from V and 2 bases from J; bases unmatched to any gene: 6. The CDR3 is 15 residues long. The CDR3 DNA reads TGTGCCAGTAGAACCGGGACAGAAAACACCGGGGAGCTGTTTTTT. Translation gives CASRTGTENTGELFF.

This chain connects TRBV7-8 to TRBJ2-1; TRBD1 might be the D (6 bases). This CDR3 region has 14 residues. V lost 2 bases and J lost 3, with 8 bases in between. CDR1 and CDR2 (germline): SGHVS, FQNEAQ. Here the CDR3 reads CASSLRGFYNEQFF. The CDR3 DNA follows: TGTGCCAGCAGCTTAAGGGGGTTCTACAATGAGCAGTTCTTC.

This chain links TRBV6-6 with TRBJ1-1; no reliable D call. Germline V gene lookup returns CDR1 MNHNY and CDR2 SVGAGI (reference sequence). CDR3 length: 15 amino acids. V was pared by 2 bases and J by 4 bases, with 14 bases between. For the CDR3, the DNA is TGTGCCAGCAGTTACCTCCCGGGTGAAGGCACTGAAGCTTTCTTT. The encoded protein is CASSYLPGEGTEAFF.

V and J are TRBV19 and TRBJ2-3; 12 bases match TRBD2. V shed 5 bases, J shed 6 bases, and the junction held 9 bases outside the gene matches. The CDR3 length is 16 residues. The germline CDR1 and CDR2 sequences are LNHDA and SQIVND (reference sequence). The CDR3 here is CASSQRTSGEGDTQYF. The CDR3 nucleotides read TGTGCCAGTAGTCAACGGACTAGCGGGGAAGGGGATACGCAGTATTTT.